This T cell receptor beta chain was obtained from a study of blood T cell repertoires in COVID-19. Study background: Collection of acute and convalescent COVID-19 samples took place in the United States, Italy and Spain. PBMCs, B-cell-depleted T cells, or T cells provided the cDNA or gDNA that made up the material.

Patients at the Seattle site were enrolled during active infection and followed longitudinally. Original methodology: Nucleated cell number was recorded as an estimate derived from reference gene primer amplification. Data came from immunoSEQ multiplex PCR; TCRdb stores just in-frame clones and leaves some out. From that table come the V and J calls and clone size; the DNA was used to work out D and trimming. The table lists 350,000 to 500,000 clones, about 90% of them singletons, with 0.7% to 1% in the top ten. This clone was seen just once. The germline V and J ends were trimmed by 0 bases and 2 bases, with 10 bases remaining between them. Germline CDR1 is SGHRS and CDR2 is YFSETQ. CDR3 length: 15 amino acids.

Specimen: peripheral blood. V gene TRBV5-1 combines with J gene TRBJ2-3, with D possibly matching TRBD2 (6 bases). The source of this sequence is a man between 18 and 35 years old with COVID-19, enrolled during active disease. In nucleotides, the CDR3 is TGCGCCAGCAGCTTGGGCCGGGGGATCACAGATACGCAGTATTTT. Encoded protein: CASSLGRGITDTQYF.